This T cell receptor (beta chain) comes out of a study of cytomegalovirus exposure and HLA in healthy donors. Study findings and constraints: Specific recognition of CMV antigens was confirmed in vitro for a few chains (all CMV-associated). V- and J-gene trimming in TCR beta was tied to a missense DCLRE1C variant by an analysis performed later.

Germline V lookup: CDR1 SGHVS, CDR2 FNYEAQ. This CDR3 has 14 amino acids. V dropped 1 base and J dropped 8 bases, with 12 bases sitting between them. The study sampled nominally healthy donors, though unrecorded immune exposures were likely. In its sample, this clone was seen a few times. The antigen is unknown. PCR primers comprised 60 Vbeta and 13 Jbeta primers. TCRdb's copy holds only in-frame clones and misses some; the assay was immunoSEQ multiplex PCR. The data show about 85,000 clones, more than 60% seen once. The clonotype comes from a man under 40 in good health and CMV-seronegative. The V call is TRBV7-6, the J call TRBJ2-1, with D possibly TRBD2 on 5 matching bases. Material for sequencing was PBMCs. The CDR3 sequence: CASSLGVAGYEQFF. Written as DNA, the CDR3 is TGTGCCAGCAGCTTAGGGGTGGCGGGCTATGAGCAGTTCTTC.